These 21 T cell receptor beta chains were sequenced from one sample in a study of blood T cell repertoires in COVID-19. Using immunoSEQ multiplex PCR, the repertoire was profiled, and TCRdb retains in-frame clones only, with some absent. The data contain 150,000 to 200,000 clones, roughly 80% of them seen just once; the ten biggest clones take up around 3.7%. Sample: PBMCs or T cells enriched from blood (not recorded which). The receptors here all came from a woman aged 55-69 years who had recovered from COVID-19.

The chain carries TRBV19 and TRBJ1-5; 12 bases fit TRBD1. The CDR3 covers 18 residues. Germline-derived CDR1 and CDR2 are LNHDA and SQIVND (reference sequence). The V gene end was trimmed by 3 bases and the J gene end by 4 bases; junction bases not matched to a gene: 10. The DNA of the CDR3 is TGTGCCAGTAGTATCTTAGGCGGGACAGGGGGCTCGAATCAGCCCCAGCATTTT. Translated, it gives CASSILGGTGGSNQPQHF.

This clone appeared a few times. The chain uses TRBV19 and TRBJ1-1, with 7 bases aligning to TRBD1. After removal of 2 bases from V and 0 bases from J, the junction contained 3 bases not matched to a gene. The CDR3 is made up of 15 amino acids. Germline V gene lookup returns CDR1 LNHDA and CDR2 SQIVND (reference sequence). Here the CDR3 reads CASSIRGTVNTEAFF. In nucleotides, the CDR3 is TGTGCCAGTAGTATAAGGGGGACAGTGAACACTGAAGCTTTCTTT.

CDR3 sequence reads: CASSLMGGAFF. CDR3 bases: TGTGCCAGCAGCTTAATGGGGGGGGCTTTCTTT. V is TRBV7-8 and J is TRBJ1-1; D may be TRBD1 (5 bases). Germline assignment: CDR1 SGHVS and CDR2 FQNEAQ. The CDR3 runs 11 residues. V dropped 2 bases and J dropped 11 bases, with 9 bases sitting between them. Together with reference TRBV7-8 and TRBJ1-1, the CDR3 gives the full variable domain: GAGVSQSPRYKVAKRGQDVALRCDPISGHVSLFWYQQALGQGPEFLTYFQNEAQLDKSGLPSDRFFAERPEGSVSTLKIQRTQQEDSAVYLCASSLMGGAFFGQGTRLTVV.

CDR3 in amino acids: CASSTGAGTQYF. CDR3 bases: TGTGCCAGCAGTACGGGAGCAGGGACCCAGTACTTC. This chain links TRBV2 with TRBJ2-5; a weak D match, TRBD2 (6 bases). The CDR3 spans 12 residues. In germline, CDR1 is SNHLY, CDR2 FYNNEI. Deletions cut 5 bases from V and 7 bases from J, with 11 bases between.

This clone is a singleton in its sample. This chain links TRBV6-5 with TRBJ2-5, with TRBD2 matching over 8 bases. The CDR3 extends over 14 amino acids. Germline V gene sequence: CDR1 MNHEY, CDR2 SVGAGI. V trimming: 6 bases; J trimming: 7 bases; junction bases outside the gene matches: 10. CDR3 amino acids: CASRTSDPRGTQYF. DNA for the CDR3: TGTGCCAGCAGGACTAGCGATCCTCGGGGGACCCAGTACTTC.

In this sample, this clone turned up once. The chain carries TRBV11-2 and TRBJ1-6; 9 nucleotides align to TRBD1. V lost 1 base to trimming and J lost 9 bases; unmatched junction nucleotides: 4. This CDR3 comprises 15 residues. Germline values: CDR1 SGHAT, CDR2 FQNNGV. The CDR3 coding sequence is TGTGCCAGCAGCTTAGGAGGGACAGGGACTTCACCCCTCCACTTT. Translating it yields CASSLGGTGTSPLHF. The full variable domain, its missing parts supplied by reference TRBV11-2 and TRBJ1-6, is EAGVAQSPRYKIIEKRQSVAFWCNPISGHATLYWYQQILGQGPKLLIQFQNNGVVDDSQLPKDRFSAERLKGVDSTLKIQPAKLEDSAVYLCASSLGGTGTSPLHFGNGTRLTVT.

The chain carries TRBV14 and TRBJ2-4; unclear D gene. The CDR3 sequence is 14 residues long. Germline V CDR1 and CDR2: SGHDN, FVKESK. Trimming took off 1 base at V and 2 bases at J, with 6 bases between the two ends. The DNA for the CDR3 is TGTGCCAGCAGCCAAGGAGGTCCCAAAAACATTCAGTACTTC. Translated, it gives CASSQGGPKNIQYF.

This chain connects TRBV25-1 to TRBJ1-2; 8 positions agree with TRBD1. There are 18 residues in the CDR3. V was pared by 2 bases and J by 4 bases, with 15 bases of the junction left unmatched. Germline V CDR1 and CDR2: MGHDK, SYGVNS. CDR3: CASSEGKISTGAAYGYTF. The CDR3 coding sequence is TGTGCCAGCAGTGAAGGAAAAATTTCGACAGGGGCAGCCTATGGCTACACCTTC.

The chain uses TRBV27 and TRBJ1-1; no firm D call. V lost 9 bases, J lost 7 bases, and 12 bases lay in between. This CDR3 region has 11 residues. Germline lookup yields CDR1 MNHEY and CDR2 SMNVEV (reference sequence). CDR3 in amino acids: CARARRNEAFF. DNA of the CDR3: TGTGCCAGAGCGCGGCGAAATGAAGCTTTCTTT.

The rearrangement links TRBV19 to TRBJ2-3; 9 nucleotides align to TRBD1. CDR3 size: 14 residues. CDR1 and CDR2 (germline): LNHDA, SQIVND (reference sequence). V trimming: 5 bases; J trimming: 5 bases; junction bases outside the gene matches: 5. CDR3 nucleotide sequence: TGTGCCAGTAGTGCACAGGGGGCTAGAGATACGCAGTATTTT. Encoded protein: CASSAQGARDTQYF.

This clone has only a few counts. The CDR3 sequence: CASSRDSKNIQYF. CDR3 coding DNA: TGTGCCAGCAGCAGGGACTCCAAAAACATTCAGTACTTC. This chain connects TRBV2 to TRBJ2-4, with D tentatively TRBD2 (6 bases). CDR1 is SNHLY and CDR2 is FYNNEI in the germline V gene. V was clipped by 6 bases and J by 2 bases, with 8 bases between them. The CDR3 runs 13 residues.

This sequence joins TRBV6-1 and TRBJ2-7, with a tentative D call TRBD1 (6 bases). Germline values: CDR1 MNHNS, CDR2 SASEGT. The CDR3 extends over 14 amino acids. Trimming shortened V by 3 bases and J by 4 bases, and 13 bases separated the two germline ends. DNA of the CDR3: TGTGCCAGCAGTGAGTTACAGGGTATTTACGAGCAGTACTTC. The encoded protein is CASSELQGIYEQYF.

The gene calls are TRBV6-5 and TRBJ1-1, with 9 bases aligning to TRBD1. This CDR3 is built from 14 residues. Unmatched junction bases numbered 6, after V lost 4 bases and J lost 6 bases. The germline gives CDR1 MNHEY, CDR2 SVGAGI. This chain's CDR3 is CASSLDRGTPEAFF. The CDR3 DNA reads TGTGCCAGCAGTTTAGACAGGGGGACCCCTGAAGCTTTCTTT.

The chain uses TRBV6-5 and TRBJ1-2; unclear D gene. The CDR3 loop spans 15 amino acids. Deletions cut 6 bases from V and 1 base from J, with 15 bases between. The germline gives CDR1 MNHEY, CDR2 SVGAGI. The CDR3 DNA reads as TGTGCCAGCAGGGGCACAAGTGGGAGTAACTATGGCTACACCTTC. It encodes CASRGTSGSNYGYTF.

The V gene is TRBV2, the J gene TRBJ2-2; D unclear. Germline loops: CDR1 SNHLY, CDR2 FYNNEI. V was clipped by 6 bases and J by 7 bases, with 6 bases between them. This CDR3 is built from 11 residues. This CDR3 reads CASRMSGELFF. Here the CDR3 DNA reads TGTGCCAGCAGAATGAGCGGGGAGCTGTTTTTT.

This chain joins TRBV19 and TRBJ2-1; D is perhaps TRBD1 (6 bases). Trimming pared 5 bases from V and 6 bases from J, leaving 14 bases between. In germline, CDR1 is LNHDA, CDR2 SQIVND (reference sequence). CDR3 length equals 14 residues. The CDR3 loop reads CASSLQGRGNEQFF. The CDR3 DNA reads as TGTGCCAGTAGTCTACAGGGTCGGGGCAATGAGCAGTTCTTC.

The chain links TRBV6-5 to TRBJ2-7, with D possibly TRBD1 on 6 matching bases. The length of the CDR3 is 14 residues. The germline V gene has CDR1 MNHEY and CDR2 SVGAGI. With 4 bases removed from V and 3 bases from J, the gap between germline ends came to 13 bases. The CDR3 protein is CASSLHKQGYEQYF. DNA for the CDR3: TGTGCCAGCAGTTTACATAAACAGGGCTACGAGCAGTACTTC.

The chain joins TRBV29-1 to TRBJ1-2, with 10 positions matching TRBD1. The CDR3 loop spans 13 amino acids. Per germline, CDR1 SQVTM and CDR2 ANQGSEA. V lost 8 bases to trimming and J lost 10 bases; unmatched junction nucleotides: 13. The CDR3 nucleotides are TGCAGCATCATAAGGGGACAGGGGAGGGACTACACCTTC. Amino acids: CSIIRGQGRDYTF.

The chain has TRBV7-2 and TRBJ2-7; TRBD2 matches 8 bases. CDR1 is SGHTA and CDR2 is FQGNSA in the germline V gene. The CDR3 contains 15 residues. The trim removed 5 bases at V and 4 bases at J, leaving 10 bases unmatched. CDR3 loop: CASSLGGAGGYEQYF. As DNA, the CDR3 is TGTGCCAGCAGCCTCGGGGGGGCCGGGGGGTACGAGCAGTACTTC.

Written as DNA, the CDR3 is TGCAGCGTAGCGGGACAGGGCAATCAGCCCCAGCATTTT. Translating gives CSVAGQGNQPQHF. This chain links TRBV29-1 with TRBJ1-5, with 8 bases fitting TRBD1. The V and J ends lost 6 bases and 2 bases, in that order; junction bases with no gene match: 3. Germline V gene data show CDR1 as SQVTM and CDR2 as ANQGSEA. The CDR3 contains 13 residues. Combining the CDR3 with reference TRBV29-1 and TRBJ1-5 gives the whole variable domain SAVISQKPSRDICQRGTSLTIQCQVDSQVTMMFWYRQQPGQSLTLIATANQGSEATYESGFVIDKFPISRPNLTFSTLTVSNMSPEDSSIYLCSVAGQGNQPQHFGDGTRLSIL.

This chain connects TRBV14 to TRBJ1-2; TRBD1 might be the D (5 bases). Trimming cost V 1 base and J 7 bases, with 7 bases left between them. Germline CDR1 is SGHDN and CDR2 is FVKESK. CDR3 length equals 12 residues. Here the CDR3 DNA reads TGTGCCAGCAGCCAAGGGGGCAGTGGCTACACCTTC. It codes for CASSQGGSGYTF.